These 29 T cell receptor beta chains were all obtained from the same sample, sequenced in a study of human T cells and chemical hapten exposure. TCRdb ran MiXCR on the RACE reads and lists one entry per CDR3 protein. This sample carries about 350,000 distinct CDR3 sequences, roughly 6.3% of them seen once, and the ten largest clones take 4.5% to 6%. Time point in this sample: patch test 2, 6 weeks after DPC sensitization. Treatment defined: therapeutic diphenylcyclopropenone sensitization with weekly scalp DPC. The sequences come from whole blood, collected in connection with sensitization to the hapten diphenylcyclopropenone (DPC). The receptor source for this set is a woman between 18 and 29 years old with alopecia areata. Some clones in this sample may be carry-over from other donors' samples.

This clonotype was recorded a few times. J is TRBJ2-7 and V is TRBV6-5, with 7 bases matching TRBD2. V was pared by 0 bases and J by 1 base, with 6 bases of the junction left unmatched. Germline CDR1 and CDR2: MNHEY and SVGAGI. The CDR3 is made up of 16 amino acids. CDR3 region: CASSYSSAGESYEQYF. The DNA for the CDR3 is TGTGCCAGCAGTTACTCGTCTGCGGGGGAATCCTACGAGCAGTACTTC.

CDR3 sequence: CAISAGTAYEQYF. Here the CDR3 DNA reads TGTGCCATCAGTGCCGGGACAGCCTACGAGCAGTACTTC. This chain links TRBV10-3 with TRBJ2-7, with 7 bases identical to TRBD1. This CDR3 spans 13 amino acids. After removal of 4 bases from V and 2 bases from J, the junction contained 2 bases not matched to a gene. The germline V gene encodes CDR1 ENHRY and CDR2 SYGVKD.

V usage is TRBV4-2 and J usage is TRBJ2-7; D may be TRBD2 (5 bases). V was trimmed by 4 bases and J by 1 base, leaving 17 bases between them. Per germline, CDR1 LGHNA and CDR2 YNFKEQ. The CDR3 consists of 16 residues. For the CDR3, the DNA is TGTGCCAGCAGCCTTCAAGAGGAGCGGACTTCCTACGAGCAGTACTTC. Its translation: CASSLQEERTSYEQYF.

Many counts were recorded for this clonotype. The rearrangement joins TRBV29-1 to TRBJ1-4; D is uncertain. The CDR3 consists of 13 residues. V was shortened by 7 bases and J by 8 bases, with 17 bases between the two germline ends. Germline V gene lookup returns CDR1 SQVTM and CDR2 ANQGSEA. CDR3 loop: CSAELRDGEKLFF. CDR3 coding DNA: TGCAGCGCAGAACTTAGGGATGGAGAAAAACTGTTTTTT.

In its sample, this clonotype was seen many times. The chain carries TRBV7-9 and TRBJ1-1; 7 bases are shared with TRBD1. Germline lookup yields CDR1 SEHNR and CDR2 FQNEAQ (reference sequence). V lost 6 bases to trimming and J lost 6 bases; unmatched junction nucleotides: 10. This CDR3 spans 14 amino acids. This CDR3 is CASSQIGTASEAFF. The CDR3 coding sequence is TGTGCCAGCAGTCAAATCGGGACAGCCTCTGAAGCTTTCTTT. Combining the CDR3 with reference TRBV7-9 and TRBJ1-1 gives the whole variable domain DTGVSQNPRHKITKRGQNVTFRCDPISEHNRLYWYRQTLGQGPEFLTYFQNEAQLEKSRLLSDRFSAERPKGSFSTLEIQRTEQGDSAMYLCASSQIGTASEAFFGQGTRLTVV.

This clonotype was detected many times. J is TRBJ2-5 and V is TRBV12-3 or TRBV12-4; no clear D. Trimming cost V 3 bases and J 2 bases, with 10 bases left between them. CDR3 length equals 14 residues. DNA for the CDR3: TGTGCCAGCAGTTTTCGCACCTCGCAAGAGACCCAGTACTTC. This translates into CASSFRTSQETQYF.

The sample holds many counts of this clonotype. The chain links TRBV27 to TRBJ1-5, with unresolved D. With 7 bases removed from V and 9 bases from J, the gap between germline ends came to 25 bases. CDR1 MNHEY and CDR2 SMNVEV come from the germline V gene (reference sequence). This CDR3 is 16 amino acids long. The CDR3 nucleotides are TGTGCCAGCATGGGTAACCTGGGGAGCGAGCTTGGGCCCCAGCATTTT. It yields the protein CASMGNLGSELGPQHF.

This clonotype turned up a few times. The chain links TRBV20-1 to TRBJ2-7, with 7 bases matching TRBD1. Germline V gives CDR1 DFQATT, CDR2 SNEGSKA (reference sequence). The junction had 15 bases not matched to a gene; V was cut back by 3 bases and J by 7 bases. This CDR3 has 15 residues. The CDR3 DNA sequence: TGCAGTGCTAGCGGGGCTGTGACAGGGCCTCGAGAGCAGTACTTC. Amino acid sequence: CSASGAVTGPREQYF.

In its sample, this clonotype was seen a few times. DNA for the CDR3: TGTGCCACGGCGGGAGTCTACAATGAGCAGTTCTTC. As protein: CATAGVYNEQFF. V gene TRBV3-1 combines with J gene TRBJ2-1, with 7 bases lining up with TRBD2. Germline loops: CDR1 LGHDT, CDR2 YNNKEL (reference sequence). With V trimmed by 10 bases and J by 3 bases, 3 bases remained unmatched. The CDR3 sequence is 12 residues long.

Only a few counts were recorded for this clonotype. This sequence joins TRBV6-1 and TRBJ1-1, with 11 nucleotides matching TRBD1. This CDR3 is 14 amino acids long. Looked up from germline, CDR1 is MNHNS and CDR2 is SASEGT. The V and J ends lost 4 bases and 4 bases, in that order; junction bases with no gene match: 2. CDR3: CASSGTGGGTEAFF. The CDR3 nucleotides are TGTGCCAGCAGTGGGACAGGGGGCGGCACTGAAGCTTTCTTT.

At least ten counts were recorded for this clonotype. The J gene is TRBJ1-1, the V gene TRBV7-3; D is possibly TRBD1 (5 bases). The germline gives CDR1 SGHTA, CDR2 FQGTGA. Trimming removed 4 bases from V and 1 base from J, with 16 bases in between. The CDR3 loop spans 16 amino acids. DNA for the CDR3: TGTGCCAGCAGCTCAATGAGCGGGGCTAAGAACACTGAAGCTTTCTTT. Its translation: CASSSMSGAKNTEAFF.

This clonotype has ten or more counts. The rearrangement joins TRBV20-1 to TRBJ2-7, with D possibly being TRBD1 or TRBD2 (6 bases each). CDR3 size: 13 residues. Germline loops: CDR1 DFQATT, CDR2 SNEGSKA (reference sequence). V shed 6 bases and J shed 6 bases, with 18 bases lying between them. CDR3 sequence: CSARTGARFEQYF. CDR3 DNA: TGCAGTGCCCGTACGGGGGCCCGGTTCGAGCAGTACTTC.

This clonotype was detected ten times or more. The genes are TRBV28 and TRBJ2-1; D not resolved. Deletions cut 5 bases from V and 1 base from J, with 9 bases between. There are 14 residues in the CDR3. The V gene's germline CDR1 is MDHEN and CDR2 SYDVKM. The CDR3 sequence: CASSRGRSYNEQFF. In DNA form, the CDR3 reads TGTGCCAGCAGTCGCGGTCGGTCCTACAATGAGCAGTTCTTC.

Many counts were recorded for this clonotype. This chain joins TRBV12-3 or TRBV12-4 and TRBJ1-5, with 9 bases fitting TRBD1. J lost 5 bases, V lost 5 bases, and 7 bases had no gene match. This CDR3 comprises 15 residues. The CDR3 loop is CASSPQDRGYQPQHF. DNA of the CDR3: TGTGCCAGCAGTCCCCAAGACAGGGGGTATCAGCCCCAGCATTTT.

The chain joins TRBV29-1 to TRBJ1-4; TRBD1 aligns across 12 bases. CDR1 and CDR2 from the germline V gene are SQVTM and ANQGSEA. The CDR3 has 17 amino acids. The V gene end was trimmed by 4 bases and the J gene end by 0 bases; junction bases not matched to a gene: 6. CDR3 in DNA: TGCAGCGTTGTGGGACAGGGGGCGCCTGCAACTAATGAAAAACTGTTTTTT. It yields the protein CSVVGQGAPATNEKLFF.

This clonotype came up many times. This chain joins TRBV6-5 and TRBJ2-1; tentatively, D is TRBD1 (8 bases). V was trimmed by 4 bases and J by 7 bases, leaving 14 bases between them. This CDR3 is 14 amino acids long. Germline V gene data show CDR1 as MNHEY and CDR2 as SVGAGI. Written as DNA, the CDR3 is TGTGCCAGCAGTTTACAGGGGGGGAGGAATGAGCAGTTCTTC. Protein sequence: CASSLQGGRNEQFF.

This clonotype was seen ten or more times. The V call is TRBV6-5, the J call TRBJ1-2; D unresolved. CDR3 size: 13 residues. V was cut by 6 bases and J by 0 bases, with 8 bases left in between. Germline V gene lookup returns CDR1 MNHEY and CDR2 SVGAGI. The CDR3: CASSRIPNYGYTF. The CDR3 nucleotides read TGTGCCAGCAGCCGTATCCCTAACTATGGCTACACCTTC.

The chain combines TRBV15 with TRBJ1-1; 8 nucleotides match TRBD1. The CDR3 has 13 residues. Germline V lookup: CDR1 LNHNV, CDR2 YYDKDF (reference sequence). The V gene end was trimmed by 4 bases and the J gene end by 7 bases; junction bases not matched to a gene: 5. For the CDR3, the DNA is TGTGCCACCAGCACTTGGACAGGGAATGAAGCTTTCTTT. It yields the protein CATSTWTGNEAFF.

This clonotype has just a few counts. This chain links TRBV29-1 with TRBJ1-1, with unresolved D. The CDR3 consists of 11 residues. With 5 bases removed from V and 7 bases from J, the gap between germline ends came to 11 bases. Germline lookup yields CDR1 SQVTM and CDR2 ANQGSEA. The CDR3 coding sequence is TGCAGCGTTTTGCCGGCGAGTGAAGCTTTCTTT. It encodes CSVLPASEAFF.

In this sample, this clonotype turned up many times. The chain has TRBV14 and TRBJ1-1; TRBD1 agrees at 7 bases. The CDR3 contains 15 residues. In germline, CDR1 is SGHDN, CDR2 FVKESK. The J segment lost 3 bases and the V segment lost 4 bases, leaving 8 bases of the junction unmatched. The CDR3 reads CASSLLGQQHTEAFF. The CDR3 bases are TGTGCCAGCAGCCTACTGGGACAGCAACACACTGAAGCTTTCTTT.

The J gene is TRBJ2-7, the V gene TRBV9; TRBD2 matches at 8 bases. With 3 bases clipped from V and 4 bases from J, the junction kept 12 bases outside the gene matches. The germline CDR1 and CDR2 sequences are SGDLS and YYNGEE. The CDR3 runs 16 residues. This CDR3 reads CASSEVGESGGYEQYF. CDR3 DNA: TGTGCCAGCAGCGAGGTTGGAGAGAGCGGGGGTTACGAGCAGTACTTC.

This clonotype was seen at least ten times. The genes are TRBV4-2 and TRBJ2-1; D is undetermined. The V gene's germline CDR1 is LGHNA and CDR2 YNFKEQ. There are 16 residues in the CDR3. Trimming took 0 bases from V and 0 from J, leaving 9 bases between them. CDR3: CASSQEGSSSYNEQFF. CDR3 coding DNA: TGTGCCAGCAGCCAAGAAGGTAGCAGCTCCTACAATGAGCAGTTCTTC.

The V gene is TRBV7-2, the J gene TRBJ2-3, with TRBD2 matching over 9 bases. The CDR3 totals 14 residues. J gave up 4 bases and V 4 bases, and 3 bases lay outside the gene matches. CDR1 and CDR2 (germline): SGHTA, FQGNSA. The CDR3 sequence: CASSSTSGPDTQYF. Here the CDR3 DNA reads TGTGCCAGCAGCTCAACTAGCGGGCCAGATACGCAGTATTTT.

This clonotype was detected ten times or more. The rearrangement uses TRBV12-5 and TRBJ1-1, with D possibly TRBD1 on 5 matching bases. Looked up from germline, CDR1 is LGHNT and CDR2 is FRNRAP. Trimming left V 3 bases short and J 5 bases short, with 7 bases between. The CDR3 contains 12 residues. The CDR3 reads CASGFSGTEAFF. Here the CDR3 DNA reads TGTGCTAGTGGTTTCTCAGGGACTGAAGCTTTCTTT.

The chain uses TRBV3-1 and TRBJ2-1, with 8 bases that match TRBD2. From germline, CDR1 is LGHDT and CDR2 YNNKEL (reference sequence). The V and J ends lost 3 bases and 5 bases, in that order; junction bases with no gene match: 12. CDR3 length equals 17 residues. CDR3 sequence reads: CASSHLRGSGGNNEQFF. The CDR3, as DNA: TGTGCCAGCAGCCACCTCCGAGGGAGCGGGGGAAACAATGAGCAGTTCTTC.

This chain connects TRBV5-6 to TRBJ2-7; weak D call: TRBD2 (5 bases). The CDR3 extends over 14 amino acids. Germline loops: CDR1 SGHDT, CDR2 YYEEEE. Trimming took off 4 bases at V and 4 bases at J, with 15 bases between the two ends. CDR3 residues: CASSLKGEGYEQYF. The DNA of the CDR3 is TGTGCCAGCAGCCTTAAGGGAGAGGGATACGAGCAGTACTTC.

This clonotype has just a few counts. This sequence joins TRBV6-6 and TRBJ1-4; no reliable D call. The CDR3 is made up of 12 amino acids. Trimming shortened V by 6 bases and J by 8 bases, and 10 bases separated the two germline ends. The germline CDR1 and CDR2 sequences are MNHNY and SVGAGI (reference sequence). The CDR3 sequence is CASSPPQEKLFF. The CDR3 bases are TGTGCCAGCAGCCCCCCCCAAGAAAAACTGTTTTTT.

This clonotype has more than one count but fewer than ten. The V and J genes are TRBV27 and TRBJ1-1; D might be TRBD1 (5 bases). Germline values: CDR1 MNHEY, CDR2 SMNVEV (reference sequence). This CDR3 region has 13 residues. The V gene lost 7 bases and the J gene lost 5 bases, with 14 bases spanning the gap. This CDR3 reads CASNPQGVTEAFF. The CDR3 region has the DNA TGTGCCAGCAACCCCCAAGGGGTAACTGAAGCTTTCTTT.

This clonotype has only a few counts. The chain carries TRBV27 and TRBJ2-1; tentatively, D is TRBD2 (5 bases). CDR1 is MNHEY, CDR2 SMNVEV, per germline (reference sequence). CDR3 length: 14 residues. The V end lost 2 bases, the J end lost 6 bases, and 11 bases lay between the germline ends. The CDR3 DNA is TGTGCCAGCAGTTTAGAACGACGGGGCAATGAGCAGTTCTTC. It translates to CASSLERRGNEQFF.